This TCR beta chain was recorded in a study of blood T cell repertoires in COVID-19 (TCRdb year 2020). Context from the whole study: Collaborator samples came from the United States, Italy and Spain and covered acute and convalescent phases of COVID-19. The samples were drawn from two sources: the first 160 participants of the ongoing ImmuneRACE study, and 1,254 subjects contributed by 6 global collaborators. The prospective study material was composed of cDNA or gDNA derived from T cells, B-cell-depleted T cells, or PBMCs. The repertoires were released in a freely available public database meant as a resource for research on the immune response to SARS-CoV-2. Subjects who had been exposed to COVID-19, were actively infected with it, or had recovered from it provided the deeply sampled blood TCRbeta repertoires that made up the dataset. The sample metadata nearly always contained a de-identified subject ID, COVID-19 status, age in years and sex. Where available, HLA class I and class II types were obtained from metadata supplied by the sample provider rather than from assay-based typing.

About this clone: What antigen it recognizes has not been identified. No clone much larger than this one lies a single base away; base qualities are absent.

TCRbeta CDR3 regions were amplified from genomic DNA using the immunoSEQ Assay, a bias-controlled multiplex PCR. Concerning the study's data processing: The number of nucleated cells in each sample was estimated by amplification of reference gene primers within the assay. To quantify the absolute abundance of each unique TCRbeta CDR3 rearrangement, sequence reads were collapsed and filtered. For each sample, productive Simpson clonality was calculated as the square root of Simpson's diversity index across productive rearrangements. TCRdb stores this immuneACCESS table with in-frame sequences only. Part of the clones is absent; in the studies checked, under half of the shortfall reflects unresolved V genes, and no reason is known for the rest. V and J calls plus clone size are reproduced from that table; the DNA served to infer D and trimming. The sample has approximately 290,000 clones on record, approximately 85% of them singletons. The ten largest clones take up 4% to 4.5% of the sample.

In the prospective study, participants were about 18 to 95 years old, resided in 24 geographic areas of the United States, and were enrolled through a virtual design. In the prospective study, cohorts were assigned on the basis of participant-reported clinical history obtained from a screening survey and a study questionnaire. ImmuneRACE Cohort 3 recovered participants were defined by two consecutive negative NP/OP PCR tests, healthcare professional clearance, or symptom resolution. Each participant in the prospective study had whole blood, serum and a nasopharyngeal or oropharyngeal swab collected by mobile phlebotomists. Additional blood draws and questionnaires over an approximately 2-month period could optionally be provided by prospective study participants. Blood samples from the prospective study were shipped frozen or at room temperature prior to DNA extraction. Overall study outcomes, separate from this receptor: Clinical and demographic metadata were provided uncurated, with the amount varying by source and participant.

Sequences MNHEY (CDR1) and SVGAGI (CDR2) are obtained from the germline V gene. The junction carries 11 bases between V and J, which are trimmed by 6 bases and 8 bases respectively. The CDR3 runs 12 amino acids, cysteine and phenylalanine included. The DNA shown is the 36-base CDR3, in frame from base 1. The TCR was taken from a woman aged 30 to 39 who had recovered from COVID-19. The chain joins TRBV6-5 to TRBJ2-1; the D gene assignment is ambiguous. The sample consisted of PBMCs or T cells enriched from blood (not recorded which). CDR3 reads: CASRLEWYEQFF. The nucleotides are TGTGCCAGCAGGCTAGAGTGGTATGAGCAGTTCTTC.